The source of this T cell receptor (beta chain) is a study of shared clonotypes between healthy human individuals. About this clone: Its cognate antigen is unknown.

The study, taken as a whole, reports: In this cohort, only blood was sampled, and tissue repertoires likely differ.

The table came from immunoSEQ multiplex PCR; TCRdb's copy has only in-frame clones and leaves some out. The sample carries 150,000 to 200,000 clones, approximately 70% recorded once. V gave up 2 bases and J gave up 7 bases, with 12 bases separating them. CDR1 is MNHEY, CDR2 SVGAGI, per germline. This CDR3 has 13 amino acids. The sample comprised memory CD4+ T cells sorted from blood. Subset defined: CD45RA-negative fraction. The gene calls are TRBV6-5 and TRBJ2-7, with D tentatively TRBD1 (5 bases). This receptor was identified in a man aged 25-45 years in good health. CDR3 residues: CASSYQGSQEQYF. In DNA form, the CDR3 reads TGTGCCAGCAGTTACCAGGGCAGCCAGGAGCAGTACTTC.